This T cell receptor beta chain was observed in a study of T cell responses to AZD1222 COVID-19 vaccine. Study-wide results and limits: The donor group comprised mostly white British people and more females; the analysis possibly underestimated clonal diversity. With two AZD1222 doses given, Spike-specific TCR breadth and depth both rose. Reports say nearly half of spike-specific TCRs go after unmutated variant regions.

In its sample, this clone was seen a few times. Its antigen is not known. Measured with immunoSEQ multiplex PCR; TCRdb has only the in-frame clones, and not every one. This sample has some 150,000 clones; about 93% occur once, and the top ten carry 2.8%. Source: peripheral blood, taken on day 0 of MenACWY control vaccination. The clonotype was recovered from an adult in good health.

For the CDR3, the DNA is TGTGCCAGCAGTTTTCGGATAAATAGCAATCAGCCCCAGCATTTT. Residues: CASSFRINSNQPQHF. The rearrangement uses TRBV27 and TRBJ1-5; D remains ambiguous. There are 15 residues in the CDR3. Deletions cut 3 bases from V and 0 bases from J, with 9 bases between. Per germline, CDR1 MNHEY and CDR2 SMNVEV (reference sequence).